This TCR beta chain is from a study of spatial heterogeneity in lung cancer. Between the trimmed V and J ends, which lost 6 bases and 6 bases, there was a span of 14 bases. The CDR3 length is 13 residues. Germline V CDR1 and CDR2: SQVTM, ANQGSEA. Time point reported: sample taken at primary tumor resection. TCRs were sequenced from unsorted whole RNA of tumor, nontumor lung or PBMC. Every cDNA TCR molecule received its own unique molecular identifier. TCRdb reanalysed the 5' RACE reads using MiXCR and keeps one entry per CDR3 protein. The table includes more than 20,000 distinct CDR3 sequences, 4.6% detected once. This clonotype was recorded many times.

This chain links TRBV29-1 with TRBJ2-2; the D gene could be TRBD1 or TRBD2 (5 bases each). This specimen was PBMCs, taken at surgery. This clonotype originated in a male donor with early-stage non-small cell lung cancer. The CDR3 bases are TGCAGCGTGCCCGGGGCCCGGTCCGGGGAGCTGTTTTTT. Translated: CSVPGARSGELFF.